A selection of T cell receptor beta chains follows, all from one sample in a study of cytomegalovirus exposure and HLA in healthy donors. Profiling relied on immunoSEQ multiplex PCR, and the TCRdb table lists in-frame clones only, not all of them. The data show 150,000 or so clones, around 70% seen once. The sequenced material came from PBMCs. Receptors originate from a man aged 25 to 40 in good health and CMV-seronegative. Each CDR3 is given with its conserved first and last residue. D genes are given only for firm matches.

J	D	V	CDR3
TRBJ1-2	NA	TRBV18	CASSPTELHYGYTF
TRBJ2-3	NA	TRBV5-1	CASSLKGSGGYF
TRBJ2-7	NA	TRBV5-1	CASSPGGNSYEQYF
TRBJ2-7	NA	TRBV6-1	CASSLWGQNYEQYF
TRBJ2-1	TRBD2	TRBV6-6	CASSSWLAGGQNEQFF
TRBJ1-3	NA	TRBV19	CASSMDAGLGNTIYF
TRBJ2-5	TRBD2	TRBV5-4	CASSPGWSGGTQETQYF
TRBJ2-7	NA	TRBV9	CASSEFTGDGYEQYF
NA	TRBD1	TRBV7-9	CASSPGQGLYEQYF
TRBJ1-1	NA	TRBV29-1	CSGRTGYTEAFF
TRBJ2-7	NA	TRBV5-1	CASSLVWGPYEQYF
TRBJ1-5	TRBD1	TRBV2	CASSLDRGDQPQHF
TRBJ1-1	TRBD1	TRBV5-1	CASSWDRSNTEAFF
TRBJ2-5	TRBD2	TRBV2	CASSPGTSGGETQYF
TRBJ1-5	NA	TRBV5-6	CASSQGFNQPQNF
TRBJ2-7	NA	TRBV7-9	CASSLAAGKSPYEQYF
TRBJ1-1	NA	TRBV7-9	CSSSQQQNTEAFF
TRBJ2-2	TRBD2	TRBV4-2	CASSLGLATGELFF
TRBJ2-3	TRBD2	TRBV18	CASSPSGGPPRTQYF
TRBJ1-1	NA	TRBV11-2	CASRRGSANTEAFF
TRBJ1-2	NA	TRBV2	CASPQGHYGYTF
TRBJ2-5	TRBD1	TRBV5-1	CASSFPDRGHQETQYF
TRBJ2-7	NA	TRBV14	CASSQDGREQYF
TRBJ2-7	NA	TRBV4-1	CASSQDLGLGYEQYF
TRBJ2-7	TRBD1	TRBV27	CASSGQGFSYEQYF
TRBJ2-1	NA	TRBV5-6	CASNQQGYDNEQFF
TRBJ2-7	NA	TRBV28	CASRGSLGAYSYEQYF
TRBJ1-2	TRBD1	TRBV6-4	CASSAQTGSAYGYTF
TRBJ2-5	NA	TRBV11-2	CANSLEGRPETQYF
TRBJ2-5	NA	TRBV5-1	CASSWGAGPQETQYF
TRBJ1-3	NA	TRBV10-1	CASSDRLTATGGNTIYF
TRBJ1-5	NA	TRBV9	CASSVVGSRQPQHF
NA	NA	TRBV6-5	CASSPTESAYEQYF
TRBJ2-5	NA	TRBV5-4	CASSSQGYGETQYF
TRBJ1-1	NA	TRBV5-1	CASSLGRDSIFSEAFF
TRBJ2-1	TRBD2	TRBV19	CASSIGSGGNEQFF
TRBJ2-3	TRBD2	TRBV28	CASSPSPGGRADTQYF
TRBJ1-2	TRBD1	TRBV28	CASSGTGAYGYPF
TRBJ1-6	NA	TRBV5-4	CASSLKGSYNSPLHF
TRBJ1-2	NA	TRBV9	CASSVGGGSNYGYTF
TRBJ2-1	NA	TRBV14	CASSPSGGSYNEQFF
TRBJ2-7	NA	TRBV7-9	CASSPPTDYEQYF
TRBJ1-5	TRBD1	TRBV19	CASSIGQGAGQPQHF
TRBJ1-5	NA	TRBV27	CASSLSGDQPQHF
TRBJ1-1	NA	TRBV4-1	CASSQDQGTEAFF
TRBJ2-7	NA	TRBV7-2	CASSPAYEQYF
TRBJ2-1	TRBD2	TRBV19	CASSPRLAHEQFF
TRBJ2-5	TRBD1	TRBV28	CASNNQGAQETQYF
TRBJ1-2	NA	TRBV4-2	CASSQEGIDRNYGYTF
TRBJ2-7	NA	TRBV6-5	CASSTPQTAYEQYF
TRBJ2-6	NA	TRBV27	CASSFQLSGANVLTF